The T cell receptor beta chain described here comes from a study of OX40 agonist ivuxolimab in advanced cancers. Deletions cut 0 bases from V and 0 bases from J, with 15 bases between. Looked up from germline, CDR1 is SGHNT and CDR2 is YYREEE (reference sequence). The CDR3 runs to 17 residues. This clone has just a few counts. The method was immunoSEQ multiplex PCR; TCRdb's version includes in-frame clones alone and lacks a portion of them. Altogether 50,000 to 65,000 clones are present, 81% being singletons, with the ten largest covering more than 0.8%. This rearrangement joins TRBV5-4 to TRBJ2-5; the D gene is possibly TRBD2 (5 bases). The receptor was isolated from an adult with an advanced solid tumor such as melanoma, head and neck, liver or kidney cancer. Sample: CD4+ or CD8+ T cells sorted from blood, taken in a trial of the OX40 agonist ivuxolimab. The CDR3 here is CASSLGGRTSYQETQYF. The CDR3 DNA sequence: TGTGCCAGCAGCTTGGGTGGAAGGACTTCTTACCAAGAGACCCAGTACTTC.